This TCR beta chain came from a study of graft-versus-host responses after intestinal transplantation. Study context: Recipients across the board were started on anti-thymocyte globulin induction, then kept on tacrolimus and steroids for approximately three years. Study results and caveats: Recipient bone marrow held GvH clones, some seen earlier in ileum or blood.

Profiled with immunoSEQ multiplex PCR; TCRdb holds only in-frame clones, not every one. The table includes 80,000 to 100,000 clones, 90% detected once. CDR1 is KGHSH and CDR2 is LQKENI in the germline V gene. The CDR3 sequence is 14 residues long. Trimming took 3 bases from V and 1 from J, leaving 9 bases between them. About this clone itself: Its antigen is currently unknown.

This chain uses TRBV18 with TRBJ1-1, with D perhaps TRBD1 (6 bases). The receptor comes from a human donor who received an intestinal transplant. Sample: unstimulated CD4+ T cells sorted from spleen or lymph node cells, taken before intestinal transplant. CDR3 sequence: CASSPRQANTEAFF. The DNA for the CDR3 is TGTGCCAGCTCACCCCGACAGGCGAACACTGAAGCTTTCTTT.